Shown below are 10 T cell receptor beta chains from a single sample sequenced in a study of blood T cell repertoires in COVID-19. Sequencing was performed with immunoSEQ multiplex PCR; in TCRdb, only in-frame clones are kept and a portion is missing. The sample carries 45,000 to 65,000 clones, approximately 89% recorded once. Source material: peripheral blood. The receptor set was obtained from a man between 60 and 75 years old with active COVID-19.

The chain joins TRBV6-6 to TRBJ1-3; the D gene is possibly TRBD1 (5 bases). V lost 7 bases and J lost 1, with 11 bases in between. CDR3 length: 14 amino acids. The germline gives CDR1 MNHNY, CDR2 SVGAGI (reference sequence). CDR3 region: CASTRTGSGNTIYF. Written as DNA, the CDR3 is TGTGCCAGCACCAGAACAGGTTCTGGAAACACCATATATTTT.

This chain uses TRBV2 with TRBJ2-1; TRBD2 agrees at 11 bases. The CDR3 extends over 18 amino acids. J lost 9 bases, V lost 6 bases, and 19 bases had no gene match. Germline V CDR1 and CDR2: SNHLY, FYNNEI. The CDR3 nucleotides are TGTGCCAGCAGCCCGGGTGGGCTAGCGGGAGGATCCGCAAGTGAGCAGTTCTTC. Translating it yields CASSPGGLAGGSASEQFF. The full variable domain, rest sourced from reference TRBV2 and TRBJ2-1, is EPEVTQTPSHQVTQMGQEVILRCVPISNHLYFYWYRQILGQKVEFLVSFYNNEISEKSEIFDDQFSVERPDGSNFTLKIRSTKLEDSAMYFCASSPGGLAGGSASEQFFGPGTRLTVL.

This chain uses TRBV7-9 with TRBJ1-4; the match to TRBD1 covers 7 bases. There are 15 residues in the CDR3. V lost 6 bases to trimming and J lost 4 bases; unmatched junction nucleotides: 8. CDR1 SEHNR and CDR2 FQNEAQ come from the germline V gene (reference sequence). The chain's CDR3 is CASSPGGHGNEKLFF. CDR3 DNA: TGTGCCAGCAGTCCAGGGGGGCATGGTAATGAAAAACTGTTTTTT.

This rearrangement joins TRBV27 to TRBJ2-6; unclear D gene. Trimming removed 2 bases at V and 2 bases at J, with 4 bases between. Germline lookup yields CDR1 MNHEY and CDR2 SMNVEV (reference sequence). The CDR3 covers 14 residues. The CDR3: CASSLEPGANVLTF. The CDR3 nucleotides are TGTGCCAGCAGTTTAGAGCCTGGGGCCAACGTCCTGACTTTC.

This chain connects TRBV4-3 to TRBJ1-2; 9 nucleotides align to TRBD1. Trimming at V came to 0 bases and at J to 8 bases, leaving 7 bases not matched to a gene. Germline V gene lookup returns CDR1 LGHNA and CDR2 YSLEER. The CDR3 has 15 amino acids. The CDR3 coding sequence is TGCGCCAGCAGCCAAGAGATACAGGGGGCCGGGGGCTACACCTTC. It yields the protein CASSQEIQGAGGYTF.

The chain has TRBV19 and TRBJ2-3; 11 bases line up with TRBD2. Germline CDR1 and CDR2: LNHDA and SQIVND (reference sequence). There are 16 residues in the CDR3. Germline trimming cut 6 bases from V and 5 bases from J; bases unmatched to any gene: 10. Written as DNA, the CDR3 is TGTGCCAGTAGCCAATTAGCGGGAGGGCCTGGAGATACGCAGTATTTT. Amino acids: CASSQLAGGPGDTQYF.

This chain links TRBV9 with TRBJ2-5; 9 bases match TRBD1. Germline CDR1 and CDR2: SGDLS and YYNGEE. This CDR3 spans 14 amino acids. Losses at the gene ends were 3 bases for V and 1 base for J; bases not matched to a gene: 1. The CDR3 here is CASSGQGGQETQYF. Written as DNA, the CDR3 is TGTGCCAGCAGCGGACAGGGGGGCCAAGAGACCCAGTACTTC.

The chain combines TRBV7-2 with TRBJ2-3, with a weak D call TRBD2 (5 bases). V gave up 3 bases and J gave up 4 bases, with 26 bases separating them. This CDR3 region has 19 residues. Germline CDR1 and CDR2: SGHTA and FQGNSA. The CDR3 loop reads CASSFEQRPWGWFSDTQYF. In DNA, the CDR3 is TGTGCCAGCAGCTTCGAACAGCGGCCCTGGGGATGGTTCTCAGATACGCAGTATTTT.

The DNA for the CDR3 is TGTGCCAGCAGCTTAGCGGGCTCAACTAGCACAGATACGCAGTATTTT. The encoded protein is CASSLAGSTSTDTQYF. This chain uses TRBV7-9 with TRBJ2-3; D is unresolved. There are 16 residues in the CDR3. The germline V and J ends were trimmed by 0 bases and 0 bases, with 10 bases remaining between them. Germline-derived CDR1 and CDR2 are SEHNR and FQNEAQ (reference sequence). The whole variable domain, remainder taken from reference TRBV7-9 and TRBJ2-3, is DTGVSQNPRHKITKRGQNVTFRCDPISEHNRLYWYRQTLGQGPEFLTYFQNEAQLEKSRLLSDRFSAERPKGSFSTLEIQRTEQGDSAMYLCASSLAGSTSTDTQYFGPGTRLTVL.

The chain joins TRBV11-3 to TRBJ1-3; D remains unclear. The V gene lost 1 base and the J gene lost 4 bases, with 8 bases spanning the gap. The germline CDR1 and CDR2 sequences are SGHNT and YENEEA. CDR3 length: 14 amino acids. CDR3 loop: CASSLGGVGNTIYF. The CDR3 DNA sequence: TGTGCCAGCAGCTTAGGCGGAGTCGGAAACACCATATATTTT.